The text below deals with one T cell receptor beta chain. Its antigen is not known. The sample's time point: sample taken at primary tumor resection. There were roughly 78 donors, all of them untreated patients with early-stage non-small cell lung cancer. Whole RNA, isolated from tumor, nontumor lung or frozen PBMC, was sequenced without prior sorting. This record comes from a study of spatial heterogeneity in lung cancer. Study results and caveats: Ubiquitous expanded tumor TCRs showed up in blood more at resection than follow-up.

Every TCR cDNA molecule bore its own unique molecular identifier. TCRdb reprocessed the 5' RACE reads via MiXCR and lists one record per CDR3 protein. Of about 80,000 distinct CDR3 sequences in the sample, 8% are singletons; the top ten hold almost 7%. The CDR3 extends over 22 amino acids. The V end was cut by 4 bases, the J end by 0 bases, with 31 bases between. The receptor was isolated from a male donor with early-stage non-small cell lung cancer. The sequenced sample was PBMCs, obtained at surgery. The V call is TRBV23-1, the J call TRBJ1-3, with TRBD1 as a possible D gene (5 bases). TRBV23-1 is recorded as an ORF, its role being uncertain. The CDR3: CASSLKRTRIQGDPLSGNTIYF. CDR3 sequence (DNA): TGCGCCAGCAGTCTCAAGAGAACTCGGATCCAGGGAGATCCTCTCTCTGGAAACACCATATATTTT.